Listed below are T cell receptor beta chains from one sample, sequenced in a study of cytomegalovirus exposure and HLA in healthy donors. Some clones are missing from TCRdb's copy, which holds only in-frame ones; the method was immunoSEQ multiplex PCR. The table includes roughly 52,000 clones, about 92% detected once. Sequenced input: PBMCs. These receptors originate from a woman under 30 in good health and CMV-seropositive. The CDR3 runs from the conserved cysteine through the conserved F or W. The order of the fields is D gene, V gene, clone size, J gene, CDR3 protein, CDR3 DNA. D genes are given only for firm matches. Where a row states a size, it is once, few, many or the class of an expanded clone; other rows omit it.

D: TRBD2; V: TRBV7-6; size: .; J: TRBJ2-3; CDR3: CASSLVSGGSTDTQYF; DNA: TGTGCCAGCAGCTTAGTTAGCGGGGGGAGCACAGATACGCAGTATTTT
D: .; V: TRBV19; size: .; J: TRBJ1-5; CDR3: CASSTQTDQPQHF; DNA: TGTGCCAGTAGTACGCAGACAGATCAGCCCCAGCATTTT
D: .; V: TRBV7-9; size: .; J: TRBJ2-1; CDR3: CASSSTGFNNEQFF; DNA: TGTGCCAGCAGTTCAACAGGGTTTAACAATGAGCAGTTCTTC
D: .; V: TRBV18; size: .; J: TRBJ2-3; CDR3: CASSAGLPTDTQYF; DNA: TGTGCCAGCTCAGCGGGACTTCCCACAGATACGCAGTATTTT
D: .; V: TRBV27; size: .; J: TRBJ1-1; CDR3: CASSSRPTGNTEAFF; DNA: TGTGCCAGCAGTTCCCGACCTACAGGGAACACTGAAGCTTTCTTT
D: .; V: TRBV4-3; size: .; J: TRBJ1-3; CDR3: CASSLGAAGNTIYF; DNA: TGCGCCAGCAGCTTGGGGGCCGCTGGAAACACCATATATTTT
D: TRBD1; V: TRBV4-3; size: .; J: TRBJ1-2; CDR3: CASSWGQGAGNGYTF; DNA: TGCGCCAGCAGCTGGGGACAGGGGGCAGGAAATGGCTACACCTTC
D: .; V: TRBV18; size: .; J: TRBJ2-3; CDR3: CASSREGGRTGIDTQYF; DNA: TGTGCCAGCTCCCGCGAAGGAGGGCGAACGGGGATAGATACGCAGTATTTT
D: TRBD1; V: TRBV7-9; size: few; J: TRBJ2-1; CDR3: CASSLGTGGKDEQFF; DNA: TGTGCCAGCAGCTTAGGGACAGGGGGCAAGGATGAGCAGTTCTTC
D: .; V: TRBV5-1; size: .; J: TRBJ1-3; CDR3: CASSSDSSGNTIYF; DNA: TGCGCCAGCAGCTCAGACAGCTCTGGAAACACCATATATTTT
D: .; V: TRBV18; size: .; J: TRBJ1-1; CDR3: CASSQTERNTEAFF; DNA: TGTGCCAGCTCACAGACAGAAAGGAACACTGAAGCTTTCTTT
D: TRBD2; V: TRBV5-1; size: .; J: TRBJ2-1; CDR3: CASSLIAGAAAEQFF; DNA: TGCGCCAGCAGCTTAATAGCGGGGGCTGCGGCTGAGCAGTTCTTC
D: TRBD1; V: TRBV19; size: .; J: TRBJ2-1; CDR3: CASSATPGTGIYNEQFF; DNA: TGTGCCAGTAGTGCTACCCCCGGGACAGGGATTTACAATGAGCAGTTCTTC
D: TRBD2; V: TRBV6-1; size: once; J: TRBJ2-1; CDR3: CASRLAGGNEQFF; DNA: TGTGCCAGCAGACTAGCGGGCGGCAATGAGCAGTTCTTC
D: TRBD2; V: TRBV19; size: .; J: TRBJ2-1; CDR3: CASSGLAIHNEQFF; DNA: TGTGCCAGTAGTGGACTAGCGATACACAATGAGCAGTTCTTC
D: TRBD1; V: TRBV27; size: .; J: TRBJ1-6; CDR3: CASSSMTGINSPLHF; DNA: TGTGCCAGCAGTTCAATGACAGGGATTAACTCACCCCTCCACTTT
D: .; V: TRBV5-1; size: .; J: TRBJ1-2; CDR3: CASSLDAATGNGYTF; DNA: TGCGCCAGCAGCTTGGACGCAGCGACCGGTAATGGCTACACCTTC
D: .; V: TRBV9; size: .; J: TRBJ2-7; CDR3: CASRAPQYF; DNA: TGTGCCAGCAGGGCCCCGCAGTACTTC
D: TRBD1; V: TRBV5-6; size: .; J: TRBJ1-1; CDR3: CASRDRGETEAFF; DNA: TGTGCCAGTAGAGACAGGGGTGAAACTGAAGCTTTCTTT
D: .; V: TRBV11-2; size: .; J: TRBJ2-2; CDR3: CASSSSGVGELFF; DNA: TGTGCCAGCAGCTCATCGGGGGTCGGGGAGCTGTTTTTT
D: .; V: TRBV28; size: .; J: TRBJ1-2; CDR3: CASSLGRGYTF; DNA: TGTGCCAGCAGTTTAGGTCGGGGCTACACCTTC
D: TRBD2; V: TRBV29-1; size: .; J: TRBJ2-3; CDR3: CSVEELAGGAGDTQYF; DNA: TGCAGCGTTGAAGAGCTTGCCGGGGGGGCTGGAGATACGCAGTATTTT
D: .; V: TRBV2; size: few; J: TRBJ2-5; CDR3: CASSGPNRGGETQYF; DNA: TGTGCCAGCAGTGGTCCCAACAGGGGGGGAGAGACCCAGTACTTC
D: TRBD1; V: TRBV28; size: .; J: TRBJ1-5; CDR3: CASSGTGGLNSNQPQHF; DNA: TGTGCCAGCAGTGGGACAGGGGGTCTAAATAGCAATCAGCCCCAGCATTTT
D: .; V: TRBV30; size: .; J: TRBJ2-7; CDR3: CAWSNNEQYF; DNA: TGTGCCTGGAGTAATAACGAGCAGTACTTC
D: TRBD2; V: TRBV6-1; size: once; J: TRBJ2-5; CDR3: CASSELVAGDVGTQYF; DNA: TGTGCCAGCAGTGAATTGGTAGCGGGGGATGTGGGGACCCAGTACTTC
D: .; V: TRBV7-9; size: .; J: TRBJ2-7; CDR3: CASSSTGPEQYF; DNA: TGTGCCAGCAGCTCCACAGGGCCCGAGCAGTACTTC
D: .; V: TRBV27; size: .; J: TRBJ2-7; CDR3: CASSLTRGGEQYF; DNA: TGTGCCAGCAGTTTAACTCGCGGCGGAGAGCAGTACTTC
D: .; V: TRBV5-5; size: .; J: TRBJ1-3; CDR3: CASSLVAGTGNTIYF; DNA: TGTGCCAGCAGCTTGGTGGCAGGGACAGGAAACACCATATATTTT
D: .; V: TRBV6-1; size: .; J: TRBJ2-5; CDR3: CASALVRGVTETQYF; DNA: TGTGCCAGCGCCCTCGTCAGGGGGGTCACAGAGACCCAGTACTTC